The entry below describes one TCR beta chain. Its antigen is unknown. This record belongs to a study of cytomegalovirus exposure and HLA in healthy donors. Findings and limits, study-wide: Excluded were some V segments that proved indistinguishable, including TRBV6-2 and TRBV6-3. Accurate HLA-A and HLA-B prediction from TCR beta sequences was reported for most subjects. Rarity marked most TCR sequences, yet some public TCRs occurred in many donors.

Trimming took off 8 bases at V and 3 bases at J, with 12 bases between the two ends. Looked up from germline, CDR1 is LGHNA and CDR2 is YSLEER. The CDR3 spans 13 residues. Samples came from healthy bone marrow donors. The PCR contained 60 Vbeta and 13 Jbeta primers. Generated by immunoSEQ multiplex PCR, the TCRdb table keeps only in-frame clones and is missing some. The sample has some 120,000 clones, roughly three fifths seen once. Sample: PBMCs. The receptor was isolated from a woman aged 40 to 49 in good health and CMV-seropositive. The chain couples TRBV4-3 to TRBJ2-3, with a tentative D call TRBD2 (6 bases). CDR3 in amino acids: CASGGGVTDTQYF. CDR3 bases: TGCGCCAGCGGCGGCGGGGTGACAGATACGCAGTATTTT.